This paragraph reports one TCR beta chain. Antigen: not known. These data are taken from a study of T cells expressing NK-cell markers. Study-wide context: Sequencing covered eight donors, seven HCMV-seropositive and one seronegative.

Overall study results and limits: Unclear, still, was the HCMV specificity of the expanded NKG2C+ T cell clones. Each of over 5 donors carried dominant NKG2C+ clonotypes accounting for about 1.0-8% of CD8+ T cells.

Making the TCR beta cDNA relied on 5'RACE template switching with UMIs. From the 5' RACE reads, TCRdb lists one entry per CDR3 protein and no DNA. Its table records about 260,000 distinct CDR3 sequences. Germline values: CDR1 LNHNV, CDR2 YYDKDF (reference sequence). This CDR3 is 15 amino acids long. Sample: blood T cells: a sorted CD56 or NKG2C T cell subset, CD4+ or CD8+ T cells, or bulk PBMC T cells (not recorded which). The clonotype originates from a woman aged 18 to 75 in good health. This chain uses TRBV15 with TRBJ2-3; TCRdb's assignment of TRBD2 cannot be checked, as there is no DNA. CDR3 sequence reads: CATSRATSGRDTQYF.